The rows below give T cell receptor beta chains drawn from one sample of a study of spatial heterogeneity in lung cancer. TCRdb independently ran MiXCR on the 5' RACE reads; one entry per CDR3 protein. This sample has 1,100 or so distinct CDR3 sequences, with 20% to 30% found just once. The sequenced sample was lung tumor tissue, obtained at surgery. These receptors all come from a male donor with early-stage non-small cell lung cancer. Each CDR3 is given with its conserved first and last residue. Fields, in order: clone size, J gene, CDR3 length, V gene, D gene, CDR3 DNA, CDR3 protein. The D gene is left open where the match is weak. A clone size is listed for some rows: how often the clone was seen (once, few, many), or a class if it is expanded.

medium-sized | TRBJ2-3 | 16 | TRBV7-3 | TRBD2 | TGTGCCAGCAGCCCGGGGTTAGCGGGACGGACAGATACGCAGTATTTT | CASSPGLAGRTDTQYF
- | TRBJ1-3 | 17 | TRBV13 | TRBD1 | TGTGCCAGCAGCTTAATACAGGGGTACGACTCTGGAAACACCATATATTTT | CASSLIQGYDSGNTIYF
large | TRBJ2-3 | 15 | TRBV5-1 | TRBD2 | TGCGCCAGCAGCGCTAGCGGATATCGCACAGATACGCAGTATTTT | CASSASGYRTDTQYF
medium-sized | TRBJ1-2 | 15 | TRBV10-3 | - | TGTGCCATCAGTGAGCCGTCGCACGGGGCCGGAGGCTACACCTTC | CAISEPSHGAGGYTF
few | TRBJ1-5 | 14 | TRBV28 | - | TGTGCCAGCAGCTTAAGTTGGCTTAGTCAGCCCCAGCATTTT | CASSLSWLSQPQHF
few | TRBJ1-5 | 14 | TRBV20-1 | - | TGCAGTGGCCTCATGGGTCATAGCAATCAGCCCCAGCATTTT | CSGLMGHSNQPQHF
- | TRBJ2-2 | 14 | TRBV30 | - | TGTGCCTGGAGTGGGCAGGCCTACACCGGGGAGCTGTTTTTT | CAWSGQAYTGELFF
- | TRBJ2-7 | 15 | TRBV30 | - | TGTGCCTGGGCGACAGGACTGGGGGGCTCCTACGAGCAGTACTTC | CAWATGLGGSYEQYF
medium-sized | TRBJ2-1 | 14 | TRBV10-3 | - | TGTGCCATCAGTCGAGAGGTAAAAGACAATGAGCAGTTCTTC | CAISREVKDNEQFF